The 21 T cell receptor beta chains presented below share a single source sample, sequenced in a study of T cells in Graves' hyperthyroidism and ophthalmopathy. Amplification targeted TCR beta CDR3 regions from RNA transcripts. The primer set for the first-round RT-PCR of the TCR CDR3 was HTBI. In TCRdb, the multiplex PCR reads were re-called with MiXCR into one record per CDR3 protein. This sample has about 95,000 distinct CDR3 sequences, with roughly 39% found just once. Sequenced input: peripheral blood or thyroid tissue (not recorded which). The receptors originated from a woman aged 25-40 years with Graves' hyperthyroidism.

As for this clonotype: Its ends do not fully match the called genes, so a read error is possible. The chain has TRBV7-9 and TRBJ1-2, with D perhaps matching TRBD1 (6 bases). This CDR3 spans 14 amino acids. Germline CDR1 is SEHNR and CDR2 is FQNEAQ (reference sequence). CDR3 residues: CAGSLVGHHYGYTF. For the CDR3, the DNA is TGCGCCGGCAGCTTAGTGGGACATCACTATGGCTACACCTTC.

This clonotype was seen many times. This chain connects TRBV5-6 to TRBJ1-2, with TRBD1 matching over 8 bases. Germline V gene sequence: CDR1 SGHDT, CDR2 YYEEEE. V dropped 3 bases and J dropped 4; count of bases not matched to a gene: 8. The CDR3 extends over 15 amino acids. This CDR3 reads CASSSARQGAYGYTF. The CDR3 DNA reads TGTGCCAGCAGCTCGGCCAGGCAGGGGGCCTATGGCTACACCTTC.

As to this clonotype: Because the CDR3 is missing its conserved closing phenylalanine or tryptophan, this is likely a read error. The rearrangement uses TRBV12-3 or TRBV12-4 and TRBJ1-1; D is perhaps TRBD1 (5 bases). The V and J ends lost 6 bases and 6 bases respectively, with 17 bases between them. The CDR3 length is 14 residues. CDR3 sequence (DNA): TGTGCCAGCAGAGCGAGCCGGGGGTCCGCTGAAGCTTTCCTT. It translates to CASRASRGSAEAFL.

This clonotype has at least ten counts. The chain uses TRBV19 and TRBJ1-1; TRBD1 aligns across 10 bases. The germline CDR1 and CDR2 sequences are LNHDA and SQIVND (reference sequence). Trimming removed 4 bases from V and 1 base from J; junction bases left unmatched: 6. The CDR3 is 16 amino acids. The CDR3 DNA follows: TGTGCCAGTAGTACTCGGGACAGGGGTTGGAACACTGAAGCTTTCTTT. Its translation is CASSTRDRGWNTEAFF.

This clonotype was seen more than once but under ten times. V is TRBV15 and J is TRBJ2-1; 7 positions match TRBD1. Trimming at V came to 8 bases and at J to 8 bases, leaving 12 bases not matched to a gene. From germline, CDR1 is LNHNV and CDR2 YYDKDF (reference sequence). This CDR3 comprises 14 residues. The CDR3 spells CATSLGQSFDEQFF. In DNA form, the CDR3 reads TGTGCCACCTCCCTGGGACAGAGCTTCGATGAGCAGTTCTTC.

The genes are TRBV20-1 and TRBJ2-3; D uncertain. The CDR3 is 15 amino acids. V lost 0 bases and J lost 5, with 15 bases in between. In germline, CDR1 is DFQATT, CDR2 SNEGSKA (reference sequence). The CDR3 nucleotides read TGCAGTGCTAGAGAAAGGGCCGCCACCGGAGATACGCAGTATTTT. Protein sequence: CSARERAATGDTQYF.

This clonotype was seen at least ten times. CDR3 DNA: TGCGCCAGCAGCTCCTTCTACTGGGGGCACTACGAGCAGTACTTC. Amino acid sequence: CASSSFYWGHYEQYF. This chain links TRBV5-1 with TRBJ2-7; a weak D match, TRBD1 (6 bases). Germline V gene data show CDR1 as SGHRS and CDR2 as YFSETQ. The CDR3 runs 15 residues. Between the trimmed V and J ends, which lost 3 bases and 3 bases, there was a span of 16 bases.

V gene TRBV12-3 or TRBV12-4 combines with J gene TRBJ1-1; D perhaps matches TRBD1 (5 bases). There are 13 residues in the CDR3. Trimming left V 11 bases short and J 4 bases short, with 17 bases between. The CDR3 protein is CAVQFGGVTEAFF. CDR3 sequence (DNA): TGTGCCGTCCAATTTGGGGGGGTCACTGAAGCTTTCTTT.

This clonotype has ten or more counts. The chain links TRBV5-1 to TRBJ2-7, with 11 positions matching TRBD1. The V gene's germline CDR1 is SGHRS and CDR2 YFSETQ. The V gene end was trimmed by 4 bases and the J gene end by 2 bases; junction bases not matched to a gene: 5. This CDR3 region has 15 residues. The CDR3 is CASSPRTGGPYEQYF. CDR3 nucleotides: TGCGCCAGCAGCCCTCGGACAGGGGGCCCCTACGAGCAGTACTTC.

The V gene is TRBV12-3 or TRBV12-4, the J gene TRBJ2-3, with D possibly TRBD1 on 6 matching bases. Trimming cost V 6 bases and J 3 bases, with 16 bases left between them. The CDR3 is 15 amino acids. The CDR3: CASSPGQGMTDTQYF. CDR3 nucleotide sequence: TGTGCCAGCAGCCCCGGCCAGGGGATGACAGATACGCAGTATTTT.

Notes on this clonotype: The junction differs from germline at one of its ends, possibly a read error. V usage is TRBV28 and J usage is TRBJ1-5; possible D gene TRBD1, 6 bases. Per germline, CDR1 MDHEN and CDR2 SYDVKM. The CDR3 length is 15 residues. DNA for the CDR3: TGTGCCAGCGGTTTTGGGCCGGGACACCATCAGCCCCAGCATTTT. It is translated as CASGFGPGHHQPQHF.

The rearrangement uses TRBV14 and TRBJ2-5; a possible D gene is TRBD2 (5 bases). This CDR3 has 15 amino acids. V lost 1 base and J lost 5, with 14 bases in between. Looked up from germline, CDR1 is SGHDN and CDR2 is FVKESK. The CDR3 here is CASSQVRAALETQYF. In DNA, the CDR3 is TGTGCCAGCAGCCAAGTGCGGGCGGCGTTGGAGACCCAGTACTTC.

To note about this clonotype: Because the CDR3's place on the DNA is in doubt, the DNA is left out and the CDR3 is given as listed by TCRdb. This chain joins TRBV15 and TRBJ2-2; the table's D gene call, TRBD1, was not cross checked with the DNA. CDR1 and CDR2 from the germline V gene are LNHNV and YYDKDF (reference sequence). The CDR3 length equals 22 residues, ends included. This CDR3 reads CATSGGTPYEQYFGPGTGELFF.

This clonotype was recorded many times. This chain uses TRBV20-1 with TRBJ1-2, with no clear D. V was shortened by 5 bases and J by 1 base, with 5 bases between the two germline ends. The CDR3 totals 11 residues. CDR1 and CDR2 (germline): DFQATT, SNEGSKA (reference sequence). As DNA, the CDR3 is TGCAGTGCTCTCCTTAACTATGGCTACACCTTC. Its translation: CSALLNYGYTF.

The CDR3 spells CASTLAGRTGELFF. The DNA for the CDR3 is TGTGCCAGCACCCTAGCGGGACGGACCGGGGAGCTGTTTTTT. The chain recombines TRBV2 with TRBJ2-2; 9 bases map to TRBD2. CDR1 is SNHLY, CDR2 FYNNEI, per germline. This CDR3 has 14 residues. Germline trimming cut 7 bases from V and 5 bases from J; bases unmatched to any gene: 5.

The V call is TRBV12-3 or TRBV12-4, the J call TRBJ2-7, with unresolved D. The CDR3 sequence is 15 residues long. V lost 1 base, J lost 0 bases, and 10 bases lay in between. CDR3 amino acids: CASSLELLSSYEQYF. The CDR3 DNA is TGTGCCAGCAGTTTAGAGCTCCTGAGCTCCTACGAGCAGTACTTC.

In this sample, this clonotype turned up many times. This chain joins TRBV19 and TRBJ1-1; D ambiguous. Germline loops: CDR1 LNHDA, CDR2 SQIVND (reference sequence). The CDR3 length is 15 residues. Trimming took off 3 bases at V and 1 base at J, with 12 bases between the two ends. CDR3 sequence (DNA): TGTGCCAGTAGTATCTTGGGCAACCCGAACACTGAAGCTTTCTTT. This sequence encodes CASSILGNPNTEAFF.

This chain connects TRBV2 to TRBJ1-2; weak D call: TRBD1 (5 bases). Per germline, CDR1 SNHLY and CDR2 FYNNEI. This CDR3 comprises 12 residues. The CDR3 DNA is TGTGCTAGAGATGGGGGGAGGGATGGCTACACCTTC. Protein product: CARDGGRDGYTF.

About this clonotype itself: With a much larger clone just one base away, this may be a read error. V gene TRBV14 combines with J gene TRBJ1-6, with 9 nucleotides matching TRBD1. Germline CDR1 reads SGHDN; CDR2 reads FVKESK. This CDR3 has 13 amino acids. CDR3 region: CASPGQGSSPLHF. CDR3 bases: TGTGCTAGCCCGGGACAGGGCAGTTCACCCCTCCACTTT. The entire variable domain, with the rest obtained from reference TRBV14 and TRBJ1-6, is as follows: EAGVTQFPSHSVIEKGQTVTLRCDPISGHDNLYWYRRVMGKEIKFLLHFVKESKQDESGMPNNRFLAERTGGTYSTLKVQPAELEDSGVYFCASPGQGSSPLHFGNGTRLTVT.

Worth noting for this clonotype: The CDR3 does not end in the conserved phenylalanine or tryptophan, so this is likely a read error. The chain is built from TRBV7-9 and TRBJ1-3, with D perhaps matching TRBD1 (6 bases). V was pared by 6 bases and J by 2 bases, with 17 bases between. Germline V gene sequence: CDR1 SEHNR, CDR2 FQNEAQ (reference sequence). The CDR3 spans 16 residues. CDR3 residues: CASSITGPSAGNTIYL. DNA for the CDR3: TGTGCCAGCAGTATAACAGGGCCTTCAGCTGGAAACACCATATATCTT.

In its sample, this clonotype was seen many times. The gene calls are TRBV19 and TRBJ2-2, with D possibly TRBD2 on 5 matching bases. Germline V gene sequence: CDR1 LNHDA, CDR2 SQIVND (reference sequence). Trimming took 3 bases from V and 3 from J, leaving 11 bases between them. CDR3 length: 15 amino acids. As DNA, the CDR3 is TGTGCCAGTAGTATGAGGAGGTCAGACACCGGGGAGCTGTTTTTT. Amino acids: CASSMRRSDTGELFF.